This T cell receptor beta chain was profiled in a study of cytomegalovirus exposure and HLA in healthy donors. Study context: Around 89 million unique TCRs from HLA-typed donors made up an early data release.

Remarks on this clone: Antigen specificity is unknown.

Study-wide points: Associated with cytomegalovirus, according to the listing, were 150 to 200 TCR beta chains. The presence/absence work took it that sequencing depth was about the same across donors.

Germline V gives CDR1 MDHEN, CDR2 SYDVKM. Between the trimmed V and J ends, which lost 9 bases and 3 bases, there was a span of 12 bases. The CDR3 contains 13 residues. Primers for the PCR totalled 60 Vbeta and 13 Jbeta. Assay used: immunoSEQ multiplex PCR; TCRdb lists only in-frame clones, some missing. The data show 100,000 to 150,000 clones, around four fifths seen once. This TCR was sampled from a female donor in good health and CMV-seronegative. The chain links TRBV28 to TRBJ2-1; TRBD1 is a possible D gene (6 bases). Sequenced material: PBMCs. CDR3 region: CASQQGSYNEQFF. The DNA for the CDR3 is TGTGCCAGTCAACAGGGAAGCTACAATGAGCAGTTCTTC.